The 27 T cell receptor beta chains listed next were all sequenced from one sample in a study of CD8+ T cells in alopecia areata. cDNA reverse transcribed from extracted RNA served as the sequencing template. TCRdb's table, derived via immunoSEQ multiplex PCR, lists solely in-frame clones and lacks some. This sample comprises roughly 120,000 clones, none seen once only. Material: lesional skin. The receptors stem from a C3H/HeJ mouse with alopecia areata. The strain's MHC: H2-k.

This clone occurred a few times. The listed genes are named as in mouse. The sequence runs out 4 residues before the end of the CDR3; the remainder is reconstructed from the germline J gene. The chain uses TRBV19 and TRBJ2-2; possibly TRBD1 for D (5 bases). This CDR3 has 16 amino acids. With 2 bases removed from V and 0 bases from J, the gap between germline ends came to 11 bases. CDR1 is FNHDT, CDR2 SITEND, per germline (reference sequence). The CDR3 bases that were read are TGTGCCAGCAGTATGGTCCGGACAACAAACACCGGG. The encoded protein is CASSMVRTTNTG. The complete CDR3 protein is CASSMVRTTNTGQLYF.

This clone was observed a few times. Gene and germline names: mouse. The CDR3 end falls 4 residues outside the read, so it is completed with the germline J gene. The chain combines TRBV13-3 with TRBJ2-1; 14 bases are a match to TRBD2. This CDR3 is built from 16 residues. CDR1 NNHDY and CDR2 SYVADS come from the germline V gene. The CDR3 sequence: CASSAGTGGALAEQFF. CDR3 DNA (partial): TGTGCCAGCAGCGCCGGGACTGGGGGGGCTTTAGCT.

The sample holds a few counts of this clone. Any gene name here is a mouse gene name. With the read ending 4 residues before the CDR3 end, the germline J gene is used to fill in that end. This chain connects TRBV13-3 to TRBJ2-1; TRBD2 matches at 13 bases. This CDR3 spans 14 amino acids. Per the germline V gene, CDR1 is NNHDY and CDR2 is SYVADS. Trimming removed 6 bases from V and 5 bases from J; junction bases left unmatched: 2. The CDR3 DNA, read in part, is TGTGCCAGCAAAGGGACTGGGGGGGATGCT. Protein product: CASKGTGGDA. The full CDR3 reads CASKGTGGDAEQFF.

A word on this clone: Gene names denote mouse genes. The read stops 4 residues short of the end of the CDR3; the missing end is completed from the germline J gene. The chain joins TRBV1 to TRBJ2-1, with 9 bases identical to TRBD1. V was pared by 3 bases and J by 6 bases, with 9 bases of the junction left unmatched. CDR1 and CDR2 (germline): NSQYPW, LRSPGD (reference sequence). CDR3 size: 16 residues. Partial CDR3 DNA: TGCACCTGCAGTGCGACCGGGACAGGGTCGGTTGCT. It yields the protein CTCSATGTGSVA. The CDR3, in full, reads CTCSATGTGSVAEQFF.

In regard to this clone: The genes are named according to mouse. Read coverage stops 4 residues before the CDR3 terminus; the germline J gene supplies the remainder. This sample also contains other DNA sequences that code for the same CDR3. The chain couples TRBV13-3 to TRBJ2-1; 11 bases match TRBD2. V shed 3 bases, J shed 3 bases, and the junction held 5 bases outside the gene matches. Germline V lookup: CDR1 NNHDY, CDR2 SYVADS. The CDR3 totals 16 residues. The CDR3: CASSGGTGGVYAEQFF. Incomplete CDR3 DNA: TGTGCCAGCAGTGGGGGGACTGGGGGTGTCTATGCT.

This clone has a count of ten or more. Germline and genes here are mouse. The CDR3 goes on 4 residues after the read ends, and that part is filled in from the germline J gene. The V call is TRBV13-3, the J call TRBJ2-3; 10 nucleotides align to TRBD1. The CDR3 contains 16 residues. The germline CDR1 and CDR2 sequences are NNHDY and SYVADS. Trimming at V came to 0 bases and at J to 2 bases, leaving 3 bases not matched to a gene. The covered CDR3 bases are TGTGCCAGCAGTGATGCGGACAGGGGGGATGCAGAA. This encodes CASSDADRGDAE. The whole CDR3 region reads CASSDADRGDAETLYF.

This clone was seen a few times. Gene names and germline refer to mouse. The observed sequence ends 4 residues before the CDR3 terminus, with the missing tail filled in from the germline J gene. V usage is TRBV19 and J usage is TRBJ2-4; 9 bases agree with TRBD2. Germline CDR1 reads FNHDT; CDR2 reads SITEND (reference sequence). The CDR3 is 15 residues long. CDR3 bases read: TGTGCCAGCAGTATAGACTGGGGGGACGCCAAC. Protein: CASSIDWGDAN. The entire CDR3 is CASSIDWGDANTLYF.

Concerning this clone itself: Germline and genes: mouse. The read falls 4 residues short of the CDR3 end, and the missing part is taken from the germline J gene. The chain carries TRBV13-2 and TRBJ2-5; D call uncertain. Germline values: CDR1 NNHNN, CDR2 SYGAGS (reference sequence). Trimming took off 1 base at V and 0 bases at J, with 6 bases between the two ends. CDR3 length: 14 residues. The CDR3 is CASGDTSNQDTQYF. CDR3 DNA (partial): TGTGCCAGCGGTGATACCAGTAACCAAGAC.

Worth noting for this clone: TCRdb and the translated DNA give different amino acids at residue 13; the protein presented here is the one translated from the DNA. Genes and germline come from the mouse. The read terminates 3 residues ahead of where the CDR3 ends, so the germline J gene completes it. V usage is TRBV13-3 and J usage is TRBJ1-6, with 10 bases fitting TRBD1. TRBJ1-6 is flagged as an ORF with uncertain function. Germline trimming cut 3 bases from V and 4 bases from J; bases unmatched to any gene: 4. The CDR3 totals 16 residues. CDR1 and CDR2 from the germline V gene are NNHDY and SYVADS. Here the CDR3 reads CASSVTGQGYNSPLYF. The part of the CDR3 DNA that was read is TGTGCCAGCAGTGTTACGGGACAGGGGTATAATTCGCCC.

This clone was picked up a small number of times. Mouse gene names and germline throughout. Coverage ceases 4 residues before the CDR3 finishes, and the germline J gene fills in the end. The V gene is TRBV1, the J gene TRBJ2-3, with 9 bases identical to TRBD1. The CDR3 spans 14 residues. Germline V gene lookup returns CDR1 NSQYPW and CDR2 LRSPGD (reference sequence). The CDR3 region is CTCSASGQGETLYF. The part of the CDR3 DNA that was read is TGCACCTGCAGTGCATCGGGACAGGGAGAA.

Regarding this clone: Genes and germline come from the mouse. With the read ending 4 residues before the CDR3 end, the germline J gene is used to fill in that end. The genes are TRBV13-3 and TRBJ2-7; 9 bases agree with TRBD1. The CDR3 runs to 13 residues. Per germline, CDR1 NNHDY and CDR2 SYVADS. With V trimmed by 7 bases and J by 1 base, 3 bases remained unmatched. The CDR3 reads CASGQGRSYEQYF. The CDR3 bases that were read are TGTGCCAGCGGACAGGGGAGGTCCTAT.

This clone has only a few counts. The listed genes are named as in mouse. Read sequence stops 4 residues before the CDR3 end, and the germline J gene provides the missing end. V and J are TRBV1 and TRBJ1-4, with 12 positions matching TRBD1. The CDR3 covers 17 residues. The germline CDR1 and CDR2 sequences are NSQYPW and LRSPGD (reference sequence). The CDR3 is CTCSADRAGQGAERLFF. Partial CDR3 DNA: TGCACCTGCAGTGCAGATCGGGCGGGACAGGGGGCCGAA.

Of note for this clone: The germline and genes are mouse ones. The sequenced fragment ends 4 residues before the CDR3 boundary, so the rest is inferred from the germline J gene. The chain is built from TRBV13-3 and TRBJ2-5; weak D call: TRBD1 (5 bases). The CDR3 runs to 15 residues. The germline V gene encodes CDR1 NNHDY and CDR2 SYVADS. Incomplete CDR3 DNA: TGTGCCAGCAGTGATGCAGGGCAGGGAAAAGAC. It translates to CASSDAGQGKD. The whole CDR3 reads CASSDAGQGKDTQYF.

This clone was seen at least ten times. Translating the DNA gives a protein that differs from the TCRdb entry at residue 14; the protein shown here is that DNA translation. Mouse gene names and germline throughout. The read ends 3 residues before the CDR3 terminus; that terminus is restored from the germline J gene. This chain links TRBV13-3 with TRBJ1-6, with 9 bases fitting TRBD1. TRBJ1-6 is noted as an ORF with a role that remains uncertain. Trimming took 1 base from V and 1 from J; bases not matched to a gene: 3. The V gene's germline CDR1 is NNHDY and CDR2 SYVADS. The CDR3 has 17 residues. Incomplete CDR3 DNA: TGTGCCAGCAGTGATATTGGGACAGGGTCCTATAATTCGCCC. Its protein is CASSDIGTGSYNSP. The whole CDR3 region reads CASSDIGTGSYNSPLYF.

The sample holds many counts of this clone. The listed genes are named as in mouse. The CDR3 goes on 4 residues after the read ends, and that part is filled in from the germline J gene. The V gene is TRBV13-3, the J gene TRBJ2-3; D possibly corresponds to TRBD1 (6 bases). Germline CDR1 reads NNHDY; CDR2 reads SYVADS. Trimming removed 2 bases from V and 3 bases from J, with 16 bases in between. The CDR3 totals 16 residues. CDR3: CASSEPTGKRAETLYF. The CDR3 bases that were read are TGTGCCAGCAGTGAGCCCACAGGGAAACGGGCAGAA.

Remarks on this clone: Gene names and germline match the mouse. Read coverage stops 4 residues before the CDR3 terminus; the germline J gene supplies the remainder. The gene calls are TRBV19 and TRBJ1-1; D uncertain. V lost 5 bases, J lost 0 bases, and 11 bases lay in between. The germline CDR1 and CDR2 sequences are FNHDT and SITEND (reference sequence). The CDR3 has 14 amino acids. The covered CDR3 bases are TGTGCCAGCAGCTCCGACAAAGCAAACACA. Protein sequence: CASSSDKANT. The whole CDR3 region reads CASSSDKANTEVFF.

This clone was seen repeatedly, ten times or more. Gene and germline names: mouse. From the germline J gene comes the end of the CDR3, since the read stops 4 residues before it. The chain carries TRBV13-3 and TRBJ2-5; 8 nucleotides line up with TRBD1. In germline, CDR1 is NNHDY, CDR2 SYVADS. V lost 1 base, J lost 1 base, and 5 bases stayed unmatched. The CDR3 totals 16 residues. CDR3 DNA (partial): TGTGCCAGCAGTGATCCAGGGGGCGCGGACCAAGAC. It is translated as CASSDPGGADQD. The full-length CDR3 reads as CASSDPGGADQDTQYF.

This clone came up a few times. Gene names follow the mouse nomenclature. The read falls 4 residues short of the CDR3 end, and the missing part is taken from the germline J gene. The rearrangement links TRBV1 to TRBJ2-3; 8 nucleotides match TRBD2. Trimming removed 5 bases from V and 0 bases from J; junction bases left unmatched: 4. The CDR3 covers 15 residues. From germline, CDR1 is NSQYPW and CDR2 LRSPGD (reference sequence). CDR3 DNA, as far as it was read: TGCACCTGCAGTTGGACTGGGTCTAGTGCAGAA. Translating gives CTCSWTGSSAE. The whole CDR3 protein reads CTCSWTGSSAETLYF.

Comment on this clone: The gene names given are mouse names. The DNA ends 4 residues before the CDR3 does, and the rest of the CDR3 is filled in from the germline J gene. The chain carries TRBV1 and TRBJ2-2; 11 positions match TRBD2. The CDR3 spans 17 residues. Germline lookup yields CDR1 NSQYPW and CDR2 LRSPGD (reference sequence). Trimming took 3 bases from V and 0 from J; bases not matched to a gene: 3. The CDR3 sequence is CTCSAQGLGANTGQLYF. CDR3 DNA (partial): TGCACCTGCAGTGCGCAGGGACTGGGGGCAAACACCGGG.

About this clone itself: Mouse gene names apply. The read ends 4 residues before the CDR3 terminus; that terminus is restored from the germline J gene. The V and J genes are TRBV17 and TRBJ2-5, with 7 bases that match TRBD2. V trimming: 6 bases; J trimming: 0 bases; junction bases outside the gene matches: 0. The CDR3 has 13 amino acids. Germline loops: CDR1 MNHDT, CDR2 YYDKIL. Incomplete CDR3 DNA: TGTGCTAGCAGCTGGGGGAACCAAGAC. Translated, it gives CASSWGNQD. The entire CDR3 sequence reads CASSWGNQDTQYF. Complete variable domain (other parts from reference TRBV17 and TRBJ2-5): DTTVKQNPRYKLARVGKPVNLICSQTMNHDTMYWYQKKPNQAPKLLLFYYDKILNREADTFEKFQSSRPNNSFCSLYIGSAGLEYSAMYLCASSWGNQDTQYFGPGTRLLVL.

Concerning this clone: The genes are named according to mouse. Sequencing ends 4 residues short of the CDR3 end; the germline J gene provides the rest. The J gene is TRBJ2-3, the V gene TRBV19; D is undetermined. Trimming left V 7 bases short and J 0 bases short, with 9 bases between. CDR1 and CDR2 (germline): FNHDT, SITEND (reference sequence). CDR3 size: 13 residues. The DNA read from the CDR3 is TGTGCCAGCGGCCAGGATAGTGCAGAA. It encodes CASGQDSAE. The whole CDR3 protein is CASGQDSAETLYF.

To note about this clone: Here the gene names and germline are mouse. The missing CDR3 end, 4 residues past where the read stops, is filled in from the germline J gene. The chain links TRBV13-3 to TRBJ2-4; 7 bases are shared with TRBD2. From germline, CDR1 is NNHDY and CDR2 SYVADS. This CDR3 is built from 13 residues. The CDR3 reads CASSEGTENTLYF. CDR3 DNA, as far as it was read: TGTGCCAGCAGTGAAGGGACTGAAAAC.

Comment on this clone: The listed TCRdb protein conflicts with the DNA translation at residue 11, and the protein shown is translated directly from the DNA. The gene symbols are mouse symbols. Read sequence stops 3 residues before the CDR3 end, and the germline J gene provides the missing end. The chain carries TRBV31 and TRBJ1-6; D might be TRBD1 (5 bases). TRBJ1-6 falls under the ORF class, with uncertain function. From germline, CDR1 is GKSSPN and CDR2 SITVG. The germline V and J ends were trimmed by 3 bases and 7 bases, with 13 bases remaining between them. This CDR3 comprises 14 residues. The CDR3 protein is CAWSPQGGNSPLYF. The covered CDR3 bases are TGTGCCTGGAGCCCCCAGGGAGGGAATTCGCCC.

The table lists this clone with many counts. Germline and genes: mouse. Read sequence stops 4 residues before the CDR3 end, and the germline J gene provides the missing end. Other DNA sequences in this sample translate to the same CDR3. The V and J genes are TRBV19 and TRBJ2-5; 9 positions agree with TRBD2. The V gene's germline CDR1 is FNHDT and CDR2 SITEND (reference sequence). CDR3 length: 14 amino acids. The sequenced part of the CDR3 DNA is TGTGCCAGCAGTATTTGGGGGGGCGCGGAC. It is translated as CASSIWGGAD. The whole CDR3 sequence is CASSIWGGADTQYF.

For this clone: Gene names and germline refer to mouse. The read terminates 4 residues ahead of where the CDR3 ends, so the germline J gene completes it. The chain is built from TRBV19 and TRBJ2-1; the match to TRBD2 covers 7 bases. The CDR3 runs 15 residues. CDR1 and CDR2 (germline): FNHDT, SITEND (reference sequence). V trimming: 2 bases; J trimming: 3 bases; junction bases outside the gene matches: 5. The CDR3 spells CASSIRAGGYAEQFF. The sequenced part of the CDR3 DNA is TGTGCCAGCAGTATTCGGGCTGGGGGCTATGCT.

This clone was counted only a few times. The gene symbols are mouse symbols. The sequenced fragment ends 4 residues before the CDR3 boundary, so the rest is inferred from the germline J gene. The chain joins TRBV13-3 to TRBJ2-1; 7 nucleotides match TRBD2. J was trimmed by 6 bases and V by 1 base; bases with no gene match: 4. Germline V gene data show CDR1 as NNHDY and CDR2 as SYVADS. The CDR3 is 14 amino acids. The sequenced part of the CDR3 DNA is TGTGCCAGCAGTGATAACTGGGGTATTGCT. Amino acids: CASSDNWGIA. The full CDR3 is CASSDNWGIAEQFF.

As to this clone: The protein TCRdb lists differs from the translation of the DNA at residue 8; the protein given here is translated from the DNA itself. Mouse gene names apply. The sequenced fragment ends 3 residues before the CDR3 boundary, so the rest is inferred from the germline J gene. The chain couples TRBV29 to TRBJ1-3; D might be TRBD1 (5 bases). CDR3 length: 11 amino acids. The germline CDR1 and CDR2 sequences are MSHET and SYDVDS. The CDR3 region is CASSQGGTLYF. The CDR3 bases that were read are TGTGCTAGCAGTCAGGGAGGAACG. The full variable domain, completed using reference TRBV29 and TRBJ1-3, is DMKVTQMPRYLIKRMGENVLLECGQDMSHETMYWYRQDPGLGLQLIYISYDVDSNSEGDIPKGYRVSRKKREHFSLILDSAKTNQTSVYFCASSQGGTLYFGEGSRLIVV.